The entry below describes one T cell receptor beta chain. In the authors' workflow: Researchers report that nucleated cell counts were estimated from reference gene primer amplification. The repertoire was sequenced with immunoSEQ multiplex PCR; TCRdb's copy has only in-frame clones and lacks some. The V and J calls and clone size come from that table; D and trimming were worked out from the DNA. The sample holds about 230,000 clones, roughly 84% seen once. Trimming took 4 bases from V and 5 from J; bases not matched to a gene: 3. There are 15 residues in the CDR3. Germline lookup yields CDR1 MNHEY and CDR2 SVGAGI. The data originate from a study of blood T cell repertoires in COVID-19. For the study at large: Collection of acute and convalescent COVID-19 samples took place in the United States, Italy and Spain. In each case, the material was cDNA or gDNA derived from T cells, B-cell-depleted T cells, or PBMCs.

The sequence came from a man aged 35-49 years with acute or convalescent COVID-19. Sample: peripheral blood. This chain joins TRBV6-5 and TRBJ2-3; 13 positions agree with TRBD2. CDR3 residues: CASSSGTSGKDTQYF. CDR3 sequence (DNA): TGTGCCAGCAGTTCCGGGACTAGCGGGAAAGATACGCAGTATTTT.